This passage covers 17 T cell receptor beta chains from one sample sequenced in a study of T-cell reconstitution after alpha-beta-depleted transplantation in children. A library of TCRbeta sequences, prepared with unique molecular identifiers, was generated. TCRdb processed the PCR reads anew with MiXCR; each CDR3 protein has one entry. The sample includes 130,000 to 150,000 distinct CDR3 sequences, more than 8% of them seen just once. Sequenced material: PBMCs, mostly from graft donor cells, taken 180 days after TCRalphabeta/CD19-depleted stem cell transplant. The receptor source for this set is a female patient younger than 10 who had a stem cell transplant for congenital amegakaryocytic thrombocytopenia, so the T cells may come from the graft donor.

The V and J genes are TRBV5-1 and TRBJ1-1; perhaps TRBD1 as D (5 bases). Germline assignment: CDR1 SGHRS and CDR2 YFSETQ. The CDR3 runs to 14 residues. Trimming removed 1 base from V and 5 bases from J, with 12 bases in between. CDR3 loop: CASSLNAGWTEAFF. As DNA, the CDR3 is TGCGCCAGCAGCTTGAATGCAGGGTGGACTGAAGCTTTCTTT.

Many counts were recorded for this clonotype. The chain combines TRBV12-3 or TRBV12-4 with TRBJ2-2; D is uncertain. The CDR3 extends over 14 amino acids. V lost 2 bases and J 6 bases, leaving 10 bases between the germline ends. CDR3 nucleotides: TGTGCCAGCAGTTTATGGATAGCCCCCGGGGAGCTGTTTTTT. Encoded protein: CASSLWIAPGELFF.

This chain links TRBV4-1 with TRBJ1-6; D may be TRBD1 (5 bases). CDR1 is MGHRA, CDR2 YSYEKL, per germline. The CDR3 totals 22 residues. Trimming pared 1 base from V and 6 bases from J, leaving 31 bases between. The CDR3 loop reads CASSQAPVAQVPYRRANSPLHF. The DNA for the CDR3 is TGCGCCAGCAGCCAAGCCCCCGTGGCCCAGGTCCCGTACAGGCGAGCTAATTCACCCCTCCACTTT.

Only a few counts were recorded for this clonotype. The chain has TRBV7-2 and TRBJ2-7, with D perhaps TRBD2 (5 bases). Trimming stripped 2 bases from V and 3 bases from J, with 11 bases between. This CDR3 has 14 residues. CDR1 and CDR2 (germline): SGHTA, FQGNSA. This CDR3 is CASSLFQRNYEQYF. CDR3 in DNA: TGTGCCAGCAGCTTATTCCAGCGGAACTACGAGCAGTACTTC.

In the case of this clonotype: This may stem from a read error, because a much larger clone lies one nucleotide away. The chain couples TRBV12-3 or TRBV12-4 to TRBJ1-3, with a possible D match to TRBD1 (6 bases). CDR3 length equals 16 residues. CDR3 DNA: TGTGCCAGCAGATACCAACAGGGAGTCTCTGGAAACACCCTATATTTT. Amino acid sequence: CASRYQQGVSGNTLYF.

In regard to this clonotype: A much larger clone is a single base away; this may be a read error. This sequence joins TRBV10-3 and TRBJ2-2; a weak D match, TRBD2 (6 bases). The V and J ends lost 2 bases and 4 bases respectively, with 11 bases between them. There are 15 residues in the CDR3. CDR1 and CDR2 (germline): ENHRY, SYGVKD. CDR3 loop: CAISENGGATGELFF. In DNA, the CDR3 is TGTGCCATCAGTGAGAATGGCGGGGCCACCGGGGAGCTGTTTTTT.

This clonotype was counted only a few times. This chain uses TRBV5-1 with TRBJ1-4; 8 bases are a match to TRBD1. CDR3 length: 16 residues. Germline lookup yields CDR1 SGHRS and CDR2 YFSETQ. J gave up 3 bases and V 0 bases, and 4 bases lay outside the gene matches. CDR3 in amino acids: CASSLGDRLPNEKLFF. DNA of the CDR3: TGCGCCAGCAGCTTGGGGGACAGGCTCCCTAATGAAAAACTGTTTTTT. Based on the CDR3 plus reference TRBV5-1 and TRBJ1-4, the full variable domain is KAGVTQTPRYLIKTRGQQVTLSCSPISGHRSVSWYQQTPGQGLQFLFEYFSETQRNKGNFPGRFSGRQFSNSRSEMNVSTLELGDSALYLCASSLGDRLPNEKLFFGSGTQLSVL.

This clonotype was picked up a small number of times. This chain joins TRBV20-1 and TRBJ2-7, with D maybe TRBD1 (6 bases). From germline, CDR1 is DFQATT and CDR2 SNEGSKA (reference sequence). The CDR3 extends over 14 amino acids. Trimming shortened V by 0 bases and J by 3 bases, and 12 bases separated the two germline ends. In DNA form, the CDR3 reads TGCAGTGCTAGAGATCTGGGACACCGCTACGAGCAGTACTTC. It is translated as CSARDLGHRYEQYF.

The chain carries TRBV21-1 and TRBJ1-2; the table's TRBD1 call for D was not verified on the DNA. TRBV21-1 is tagged as a pseudogene. This CDR3 contains 13 residues. CDR3 protein: CASSKGGTYGYTF. The CDR3 coding sequence is TGTGCCAGCAGCAAAGGGGGGACATATGGCTACACCTTC.

This clonotype has at least ten counts. The chain employs TRBV4-1 and TRBJ2-2; 9 positions agree with TRBD1. Per the germline V gene, CDR1 is MGHRA and CDR2 is YSYEKL. V shed 3 bases and J 2 bases; nucleotides not matched to a gene: 7. The CDR3 consists of 17 residues. The DNA for the CDR3 is TGCGCCAGCAGCCAGCTAGGGACAGGGCGAAACACCGGGGAGCTGTTTTTT. This translates into CASSQLGTGRNTGELFF.

This clonotype appeared a few times. The genes are TRBV29-1 and TRBJ1-1; D perhaps matches TRBD1 (6 bases). Germline V gene lookup returns CDR1 SQVTM and CDR2 ANQGSEA. The CDR3 is 16 amino acids. V gave up 3 bases and J gave up 0 bases, with 17 bases separating them. This chain's CDR3 is CSVDRPTGGMNTEAFF. CDR3 bases: TGCAGCGTTGACCGACCCACGGGGGGCATGAACACTGAAGCTTTCTTT.

This clonotype was observed a handful of times. V and J are TRBV7-9 and TRBJ1-1; D is uncertain. Trimming took off 2 bases at V and 1 base at J, with 11 bases between the two ends. The length of the CDR3 is 15 residues. Germline V gene lookup returns CDR1 SEHNR and CDR2 FQNEAQ (reference sequence). CDR3 sequence reads: CASSLSPPRNTEAFF. CDR3 nucleotides: TGTGCCAGCAGCTTATCCCCCCCTCGGAACACTGAAGCTTTCTTT.

This clonotype was observed at least ten times. The rearrangement joins TRBV5-4 to TRBJ2-2, with D perhaps TRBD2 (5 bases). The CDR3 spans 15 residues. Germline V lookup: CDR1 SGHNT, CDR2 YYREEE (reference sequence). Trimming shortened V by 4 bases and J by 5 bases, and 15 bases separated the two germline ends. This chain's CDR3 is CASSPSAPGTGELFF. For the CDR3, the DNA is TGTGCCAGCAGCCCGTCGGCCCCGGGGACCGGGGAGCTGTTTTTT.

This clonotype was picked up many times. The chain employs TRBV20-1 and TRBJ1-1, with D perhaps TRBD1 (5 bases). Germline V lookup: CDR1 DFQATT, CDR2 SNEGSKA (reference sequence). This CDR3 has 14 amino acids. V shed 5 bases and J shed 2 bases, with 15 bases lying between them. The CDR3 reads CSAGPAGKNTEAFF. The DNA of the CDR3 is TGCAGTGCTGGCCCGGCAGGGAAAAACACTGAAGCTTTCTTT.

To note about this clonotype: Germline and junction disagree at one end, which may indicate a read error. This chain joins TRBV9 and TRBJ2-4, with TRBD2 matching 8 bases. Germline CDR1 SGDLS, CDR2 YYNGEE. This CDR3 is 15 amino acids long. Here the CDR3 DNA reads TGTTCCAGCAGCGGGGGCGGGGCGGCCAAAAACATTCAGTACTTC. Protein sequence: CSSSGGGAAKNIQYF. Based on the CDR3 plus reference TRBV9 and TRBJ2-4, the full variable domain is DSGVTQTPKHLITATGQRVTLRCSPRSGDLSVYWYQQSLDQGLQFLIQYYNGEERAKGNILERFSAQQFPDLHSELNLSSLELGDSALYFCSSSGGGAAKNIQYFGAGTRLSVL.

This clonotype was found many times. The chain employs TRBV20-1 and TRBJ1-5; the D is unclear. The CDR3 totals 14 residues. The ends were cut back, 6 bases at V and 0 bases at J, with 12 bases in the middle. Per the germline V gene, CDR1 is DFQATT and CDR2 is SNEGSKA (reference sequence). The CDR3 sequence is CSASHPYSNQPQHF. In DNA form, the CDR3 reads TGCAGTGCCTCTCACCCGTATAGCAATCAGCCCCAGCATTTT.

Remarks on this clonotype: A much larger clone lies one base from this, so it may be a read error. J is TRBJ2-2 and V is TRBV20-1, with 9 bases lining up with TRBD2. The germline V gene encodes CDR1 DFQATT and CDR2 SNEGSKA (reference sequence). The CDR3 totals 16 residues. Trimming took 0 bases from V and 7 from J; bases not matched to a gene: 9. CDR3 DNA: TGCAGTGCTAGAGATCAGGGTAGCGGGGGCAGCGGGGAGCTGTTTTTT. Protein: CSARDQGSGGSGELFF.